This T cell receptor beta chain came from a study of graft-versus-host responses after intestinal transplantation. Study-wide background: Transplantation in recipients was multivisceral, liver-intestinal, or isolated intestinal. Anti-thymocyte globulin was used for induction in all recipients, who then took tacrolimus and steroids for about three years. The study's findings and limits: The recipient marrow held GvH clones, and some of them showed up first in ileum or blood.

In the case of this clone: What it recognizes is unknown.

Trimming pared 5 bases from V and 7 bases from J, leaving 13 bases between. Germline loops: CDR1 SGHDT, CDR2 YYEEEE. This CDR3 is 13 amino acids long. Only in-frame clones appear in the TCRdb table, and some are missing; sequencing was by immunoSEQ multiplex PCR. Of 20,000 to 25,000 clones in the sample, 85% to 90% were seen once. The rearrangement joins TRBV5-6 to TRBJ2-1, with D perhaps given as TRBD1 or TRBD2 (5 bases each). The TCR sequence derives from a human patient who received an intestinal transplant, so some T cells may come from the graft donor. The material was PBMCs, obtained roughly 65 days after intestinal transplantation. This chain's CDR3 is CASSWDPGNEQFF. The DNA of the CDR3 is TGTGCCAGCAGTTGGGACCCTGGGAATGAGCAGTTCTTC.